These 7 T cell receptor beta chains share one sample of origin, sequenced in a study of graft-versus-host responses after intestinal transplantation (dated by TCRdb to 2020 to 2023). Libraries came from the immunoSEQ multiplex PCR assay. TCRdb took this table from immuneACCESS and kept in-frame rearrangements with V and J called. Such tables lack part of the clones; where checked against another copy, unresolved V genes explain under half of the gap, and the rest is unexplained. The sample has 25,000 or so clones on record, 90% of them singletons. Jointly, the top ten make up under 2% of the sample. The sequences come from PBMCs, collected about 41 days after intestinal transplant. The origin of the receptors is a human patient who received an intestinal transplant, so some T cells may come from the graft donor.

This chain joins TRBV27 and TRBJ1-5, with 7 bases aligning to TRBD1. Germline V gene lookup returns CDR1 MNHEY and CDR2 SMNVEV (reference sequence). After removal of 4 bases from V and 2 bases from J, the junction contained 2 bases not matched to a gene. CDR3 size: 14 residues. CDR3 region: CASSYGQGNQPQHF. In DNA form, the CDR3 reads TGTGCCAGCAGTTATGGACAGGGCAATCAGCCCCAGCATTTT.

The chain employs TRBV2 and TRBJ1-5, with 9 bases lining up with TRBD1. Germline V CDR1 and CDR2: SNHLY, FYNNEI. Trimming removed 6 bases from V and 0 bases from J; junction bases left unmatched: 9. The CDR3 spans 17 residues. CDR3 bases: TGTGCCAGCAGCACGGACAGGGGTGCCTATAGCAATCAGCCCCAGCATTTT. Translation gives CASSTDRGAYSNQPQHF.

CDR3 protein: CASSMAGGSSYNEQFF. The CDR3 region has the DNA TGTGCCAGTAGTATGGCCGGTGGTAGCTCCTACAATGAGCAGTTCTTC. The rearrangement joins TRBV19 to TRBJ2-1; D is ambiguous. The germline gives CDR1 LNHDA, CDR2 SQIVND (reference sequence). The length of the CDR3 is 16 residues. The V gene lost 3 bases and the J gene lost 0 bases, with 12 bases spanning the gap.

The gene calls are TRBV7-9 and TRBJ2-1, with TRBD1 identical over 7 bases. The germline gives CDR1 SEHNR, CDR2 FQNEAQ (reference sequence). Trimming removed 4 bases from V and 9 bases from J; junction bases left unmatched: 12. The CDR3 contains 15 residues. The CDR3 DNA follows: TGTGCCAGCAGCTACCCTCCCAGGGGGTCGCCTGAGCAGTTCTTC. Translated: CASSYPPRGSPEQFF.

The chain is built from TRBV29-1 and TRBJ2-3; no clear D. Trimming shortened V by 0 bases and J by 2 bases, and 9 bases separated the two germline ends. The germline V gene encodes CDR1 SQVTM and CDR2 ANQGSEA. The CDR3 loop spans 14 amino acids. CDR3: CSVEEGALTDTQYF. The CDR3 DNA is TGCAGCGTTGAAGAAGGAGCCCTCACAGATACGCAGTATTTT.

The CDR3 DNA sequence: TGTGCCAGCAGTTTCGGTAATACCCGTTACAATCAGCCCCAGCATTTT. Its translation is CASSFGNTRYNQPQHF. The V call is TRBV28, the J call TRBJ1-5, with D unclear. The CDR3 length is 16 residues. V lost 3 bases to trimming and J lost 3 bases, with 15 bases between them. Germline V gene data show CDR1 as MDHEN and CDR2 as SYDVKM.

The chain carries TRBV6-1 and TRBJ1-4; D may be TRBD1 (6 bases). The length of the CDR3 is 15 residues. Trimming took 4 bases from V and 2 from J, leaving 11 bases between them. Germline V gene sequence: CDR1 MNHNS, CDR2 SASEGT. CDR3 sequence: CASSVHRVTNEKLFF. CDR3 nucleotide sequence: TGTGCCAGCAGTGTACACAGGGTCACTAATGAAAAACTGTTTTTT.